The 26 T cell receptor beta chains below were found in one sample sequenced in a study of tumor-infiltrating lymphocytes in primary liver carcinoma. The source material, about 17-31 mg of unsorted bulk tissue, was used to co-extract RNA and DNA. Reverse transcription of approximately 500 ng total RNA with a constant-region primer produced TCR beta cDNA. A slightly modified ARM-PCR protocol with three nested multiplex PCR rounds produced these TCR beta libraries. It was with TRBV1-TRBV30 forward primers and a C-beta reverse primer that the first two PCR rounds were run, at approximately 10 cycles each. TCRdb used MiXCR to reprocess the multiplex PCR reads, holding one entry per CDR3 protein. Of roughly 22,000 distinct CDR3 sequences listed, 75% to 85% are singletons. The sample comprised liver tumor tissue from sampling region 2. Subset reported: tumor region T2, inferior pole. These receptors came from a woman under 40 with primary liver carcinoma and hepatitis B virus infection.

This clonotype occurred once. A junction end diverges from the germline sequence, so it may reflect a read error. V is TRBV11-2 and J is TRBJ1-1, with D unresolved. This CDR3 comprises 15 residues. Germline lookup yields CDR1 SGHAT and CDR2 FQNNGV. The CDR3, as DNA: TGCGCCAGCAGTTTAAAAAGAGGGAGCTTAAATGAAGCTTTCTTT. Amino acid sequence: CASSLKRGSLNEAFF.

As regards this clonotype: A read error may explain this, as a much larger clone is one base away. The chain is built from TRBV20-1 and TRBJ2-3, with D hard to call. The germline V and J ends were trimmed by 7 bases and 2 bases, with 10 bases remaining between them. Per the germline V gene, CDR1 is DFQATT and CDR2 is SNEGSKA (reference sequence). The CDR3 consists of 12 residues. CDR3 sequence (DNA): TGCAGTGTTCATACTTCCACAGATACGCAGTATTTT. Protein: CSVHTSTDTQYF.

About this clonotype: The germline gene is not matched at one end of the junction; a read error may be the cause. The CDR3 bases are TGTGCCTTCAATGAGTCGGCTACCAGACAAGAGACTCAGTACTTC. The encoded protein is CAFNESATRQETQYF. The chain has TRBV10-3 and TRBJ2-5; D remains unclear. The CDR3 length is 15 residues. Per germline, CDR1 ENHRY and CDR2 SYGVKD.

This clonotype has ten or more counts. This CDR3 is missing its conserved last phenylalanine or tryptophan, likely due to a read error. The chain has TRBV11-1 and TRBJ2-7, with D perhaps TRBD1 (5 bases). Germline-derived CDR1 and CDR2 are SGHAT and FQDESV (reference sequence). The CDR3 is 12 amino acids. V shed 4 bases and J shed 3 bases, with 7 bases lying between them. The CDR3 DNA sequence: TGTGCCAGCAGCTCCGACAGCTACGAGCAGTACTTA. It encodes CASSSDSYEQYL.

In its sample, this clonotype was seen once. The rearrangement uses TRBV5-1 and TRBJ2-1; TRBD1 agrees at 9 bases. CDR3 length equals 15 residues. Germline-derived CDR1 and CDR2 are SGHRS and YFSETQ. Unmatched junction bases numbered 15, after V lost 10 bases and J lost 7 bases. The CDR3 region is CAFSLGDRVTNEQFF. The CDR3 DNA follows: TGCGCCTTCAGCTTGGGGGACAGGGTTACAAATGAGCAGTTCTTC.

This clonotype was observed a few times. No conserved phenylalanine or tryptophan is present at the end of the CDR3, so a read error is the likely explanation. The V gene is TRBV11-2, the J gene TRBJ2-3, with D perhaps matching TRBD2 (5 bases). CDR1 and CDR2 (germline): SGHAT, FQNNGV. The CDR3 is 15 residues long. DNA for the CDR3: TGTACCGGCAGCTTAGTAGCGAGAAGCACAGATACGCAGTATTCT. Protein sequence: CTGSLVARSTDTQYS.

Concerning this clonotype: Lacking the conserved final phenylalanine or tryptophan, this CDR3 likely reflects a read error. This sequence joins TRBV6-5 and TRBJ1-2; D uncertain. The CDR3 consists of 16 residues. CDR1 is MNHEY and CDR2 is SVGAGI in the germline V gene. CDR3 sequence (DNA): TGTGCCAGCAGTTACCGAGAACCTGGTCTGGGCTATGACTACACCAAC. This codes for CASSYREPGLGYDYTN.

As concerns this clonotype: Given the absence of the conserved phenylalanine or tryptophan at the CDR3 end, a read error is likely. CDR3 sequence: CASSSRGGSWEAQYL. The CDR3 DNA is TGTGCCAGCAGTTCCAGGGGGGGATCGTGGGAGGCCCAGTACTTG. The V call is TRBV28, the J call TRBJ2-5, with D tentatively TRBD1 or TRBD2 (7 bases each). There are 15 residues in the CDR3. Germline V gene sequence: CDR1 MDHEN, CDR2 SYDVKM. The ends were cut back, 4 bases at V and 9 bases at J, with 21 bases in the middle.

The table lists this clonotype with a count of one. V gene TRBV11-2 combines with J gene TRBJ2-1; TRBD2 is a possible D gene (7 bases). Germline-derived CDR1 and CDR2 are SGHAT and FQNNGV. The CDR3 extends over 14 amino acids. V was clipped by 5 bases and J by 12 bases, with 20 bases between them. The CDR3 loop is CASSRGGPKPVQFF. CDR3 nucleotides: TGTGCCAGCAGCCGCGGGGGCCCCAAACCTGTGCAGTTCTTC.

This clonotype was observed at least ten times. This rearrangement joins TRBV24-1 to TRBJ2-1; D gene unclear. This CDR3 spans 13 amino acids. CDR1 KGHDR and CDR2 SFDVKD come from the germline V gene. Trimming removed 3 bases from V and 9 bases from J, with 11 bases in between. This CDR3 reads CATSDPDFGEQFF. The CDR3 region has the DNA TGTGCCACCAGTGATCCCGACTTTGGTGAGCAGTTCTTC.

On this clonotype: One end of the junction is discordant with germline, which a read error may explain. This sequence joins TRBV4-2 and TRBJ1-1; D call uncertain. This CDR3 region has 16 residues. Germline V gene data show CDR1 as LGHNA and CDR2 as YNFKEQ. CDR3 loop: CTSSSVERRGNTEAFF. DNA for the CDR3: TGTACCAGCAGCTCCGTCGAGAGGAGAGGGAACACTGAAGCTTTCTTT.

About this clonotype itself: The junction differs from germline at one of its ends, possibly a read error. V and J are TRBV4-3 and TRBJ2-2; tentatively, D is TRBD2 (6 bases). This CDR3 has 16 amino acids. Germline V CDR1 and CDR2: LGHNA, YSLEER. CDR3 loop: CAGSQGAGTLTGESFF. Here the CDR3 DNA reads TGCGCCGGCAGCCAAGGGGCGGGGACCCTCACCGGGGAGTCGTTTTTT.

There are many counts of this clonotype. This chain joins TRBV28 and TRBJ2-1, with a weak D call TRBD2 (6 bases). The CDR3 extends over 14 amino acids. Germline loops: CDR1 MDHEN, CDR2 SYDVKM. The V and J ends lost 5 bases and 7 bases respectively, with 15 bases between them. The CDR3 DNA reads as TGTGCCAGCAGTCGCGCCCGGGGGTTAAATGAGCAGTTCTTC. This translates into CASSRARGLNEQFF. The full variable domain, rest sourced from reference TRBV28 and TRBJ2-1, is DVKVTQSSRYLVKRTGEKVFLECVQDMDHENMFWYRQDPGLGLRLIYFSYDVKMKEKGDIPEGYSVSREKKERFSLILESASTNQTSMYLCASSRARGLNEQFFGPGTRLTVL.

A word on this clonotype: Its ends do not fully match the called genes, so a read error is possible. The chain links TRBV12-3 or TRBV12-4 to TRBJ2-7; D may be TRBD1 (6 bases). The CDR3 runs to 14 residues. The CDR3 bases are TGTGCCAGTAGTCGTGGGGACATCAACTACGAGCAGTATTTC. This encodes CASSRGDINYEQYF.

As regards this clonotype: This may stem from a read error, because a much larger clone lies one nucleotide away. The chain combines TRBV29-1 with TRBJ2-1; 10 nucleotides align to TRBD2. The CDR3 contains 14 residues. After removal of 8 bases from V and 7 bases from J, the junction contained 11 bases not matched to a gene. In germline, CDR1 is SQVTM, CDR2 ANQGSEA. CDR3 DNA sequence: TGCAGCACTAGGGCTAGCGGGAGATCGAATGAGCAGTTCTTC. Translated, it gives CSTRASGRSNEQFF.

For this clonotype: The junction shows a germline mismatch at one end, possibly a read error. The chain recombines TRBV5-1 with TRBJ2-7; maybe TRBD1 (6 bases). Germline V CDR1 and CDR2: SGHRS, YFSETQ. This CDR3 is 13 amino acids long. This chain's CDR3 is CASSWDKAYKQYF. The CDR3 DNA follows: TGCGCCAGCAGCTGGGACAAGGCCTACAAGCAGTATTTC.

A remark on this clonotype: The junction does not match germline at one end; this may be a read error. The V gene is TRBV7-9, the J gene TRBJ2-7; 7 positions agree with TRBD2. CDR1 is SEHNR, CDR2 FQNEAQ, per germline (reference sequence). The CDR3 length is 14 residues. The CDR3 DNA sequence: TGTGCCGGCAGTTCGGGAGGCCTTTCCTACGAGCAGTACTTC. This encodes CAGSSGGLSYEQYF. Using reference TRBV7-9 and TRBJ2-7 for the parts outside the CDR3, the full variable domain is DTGVSQNPRHKITKRGQNVTFRCDPISEHNRLYWYRQTLGQGPEFLTYFQNEAQLEKSRLLSDRFSAERPKGSFSTLEIQRTEQGDSAMYLCAGSSGGLSYEQYFGPGTRLTVT.

This rearrangement joins TRBV30 to TRBJ2-3; a possible D gene is TRBD1 (6 bases). Germline V gene lookup returns CDR1 GTSNPN and CDR2 SVGIG (reference sequence). The CDR3 covers 14 residues. The germline V and J ends were trimmed by 0 bases and 8 bases, with 15 bases remaining between them. CDR3: CAWSVVGAEVTQYF. CDR3 bases: TGTGCCTGGAGTGTGGTGGGGGCGGAAGTTACGCAGTATTTT. The full variable domain, in which reference TRBV30 and TRBJ2-3 provide the parts outside the CDR3, is SQTIHQWPATLVQPVGSPLSLECTVEGTSNPNLYWYRQAAGRGLQLLFYSVGIGQISSEVPQNLSASRPQDRQFILSSKKLLLSDSGFYLCAWSVVGAEVTQYFGPGTRLTVL.

Details on this clonotype: Sequence at one end of the junction differs from germline and may be a read error. CDR3 DNA sequence: TGTGCCGGCAGCTCCTACAATGAGCAGTTCTTC. This sequence encodes CAGSSYNEQFF. The chain combines TRBV28 with TRBJ2-1, with no clear D. CDR1 is MDHEN and CDR2 is SYDVKM in the germline V gene. This CDR3 region has 11 residues.

This chain connects TRBV6-6 to TRBJ2-3; D is ambiguous. V lost 9 bases to trimming and J lost 2 bases, with 24 bases between them. The CDR3 length is 17 residues. The germline CDR1 and CDR2 sequences are MNHNY and SVGAGI (reference sequence). Here the CDR3 DNA reads TGTGCCAGTAGCACATCCGATTACGGACCACCCACAGATACGCAGTATTTT. Translation: CASSTSDYGPPTDTQYF.

Concerning this clonotype itself: Germline is not matched at one junction end, which may reflect a read error. The chain uses TRBV6-1 and TRBJ2-1; 7 bases agree with TRBD2. Germline V CDR1 and CDR2: MNHNS, SASEGT. The CDR3 length is 15 residues. The CDR3 DNA follows: TGTGCCAGTAGTGAATTTGGCGGGGGTGAATTGGAACAGTTCTTC. Amino acids: CASSEFGGGELEQFF.

The chain employs TRBV28 and TRBJ2-7, with D maybe TRBD2 (5 bases). Trimming pared 6 bases from V and 2 bases from J, leaving 14 bases between. The length of the CDR3 is 14 residues. Germline loops: CDR1 MDHEN, CDR2 SYDVKM. The chain's CDR3 is CASSPRGVAYEQYF. CDR3 DNA sequence: TGTGCCAGCAGCCCCCGGGGAGTGGCCTACGAGCAGTACTTC. Combining the CDR3 with reference TRBV28 and TRBJ2-7 gives the whole variable domain DVKVTQSSRYLVKRTGEKVFLECVQDMDHENMFWYRQDPGLGLRLIYFSYDVKMKEKGDIPEGYSVSREKKERFSLILESASTNQTSMYLCASSPRGVAYEQYFGPGTRLTVT.

On this clonotype: The germline gene is not matched at one end of the junction; a read error may be the cause. The chain carries TRBV11-2 and TRBJ2-1; D remains unclear. This CDR3 comprises 14 residues. The germline gives CDR1 SGHAT, CDR2 FQNNGV. For the CDR3, the DNA is TGCGCCAGCAGCATCTTAGCCGGAAAGGGTGAGCAGCTCTTC. It is translated as CASSILAGKGEQLF.

Comment on this clonotype: Sequence at one end of the junction differs from germline and may be a read error. This chain connects TRBV28 to TRBJ2-7, with D perhaps TRBD2 (5 bases). Germline assignment: CDR1 MDHEN and CDR2 SYDVKM. The CDR3 spans 11 residues. The CDR3 DNA is TGTGCCAGCAGTCCCGGGAACGAGCAGTATTTC. Amino acid sequence: CASSPGNEQYF.

This sequence joins TRBV10-3 and TRBJ2-1; a weak D match, TRBD1 (6 bases). The V and J ends lost 3 bases and 4 bases respectively, with 19 bases between them. Germline V gene lookup returns CDR1 ENHRY and CDR2 SYGVKD. The CDR3 consists of 17 residues. Written as DNA, the CDR3 is TGTGCCATCAGTGACTCCCAAGCGGCCAGGGGTTACAATGAGCAGTTCTTC. The encoded protein is CAISDSQAARGYNEQFF.

Worth noting for this clonotype: It is unclear where the CDR3 begins or ends on the DNA, so no DNA is shown, and the CDR3 is as TCRdb lists it. The rearrangement uses TRBV11-2 and TRBJ1-2. The CDR3 length is 16 residues, termini included. Per germline, CDR1 SGHAT and CDR2 FQNNGV. CDR3: CAGSPRGGDWSYGCTF.